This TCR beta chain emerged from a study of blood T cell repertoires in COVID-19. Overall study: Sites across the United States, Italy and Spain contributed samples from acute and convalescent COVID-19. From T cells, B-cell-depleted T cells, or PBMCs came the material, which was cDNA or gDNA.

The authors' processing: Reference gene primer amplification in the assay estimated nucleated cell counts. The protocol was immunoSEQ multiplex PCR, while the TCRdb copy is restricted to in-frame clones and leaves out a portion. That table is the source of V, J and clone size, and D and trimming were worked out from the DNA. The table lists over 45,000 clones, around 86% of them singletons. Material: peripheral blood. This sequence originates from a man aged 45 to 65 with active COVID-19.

The CDR3 reads CASSLGQGMNTEAFF. The CDR3 nucleotides read TGCGCCAGCAGCTTGGGGCAGGGCATGAACACTGAAGCTTTCTTT. The rearrangement uses TRBV5-1 and TRBJ1-1; TRBD1 might be the D (5 bases). Germline V gene sequence: CDR1 SGHRS, CDR2 YFSETQ. V lost 0 bases to trimming and J lost 0 bases, with 9 bases between them. The CDR3 is made up of 15 amino acids.